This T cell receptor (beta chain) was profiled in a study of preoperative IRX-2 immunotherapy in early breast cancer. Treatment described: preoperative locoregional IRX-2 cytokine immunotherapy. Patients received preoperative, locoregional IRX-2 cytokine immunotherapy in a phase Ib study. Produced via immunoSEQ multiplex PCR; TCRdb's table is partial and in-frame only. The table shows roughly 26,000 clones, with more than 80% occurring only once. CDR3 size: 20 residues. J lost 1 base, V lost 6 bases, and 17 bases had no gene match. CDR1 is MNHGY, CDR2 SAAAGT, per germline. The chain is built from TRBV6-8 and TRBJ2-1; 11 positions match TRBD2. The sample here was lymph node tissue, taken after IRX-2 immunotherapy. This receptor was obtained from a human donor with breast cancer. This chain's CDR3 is CASRNIAGGSRRWSYNEQFF. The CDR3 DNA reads TGTGCCAGCAGGAACATAGCGGGGGGGTCACGGAGATGGTCCTACAATGAGCAGTTCTTC.